These 6 T cell receptor beta chains were sequenced from one sample in a study of technical replicates of blood from several donors. Method: immunoSEQ multiplex PCR; TCRdb's copy keeps in-frame clones and lacks some. Of 98,000 or so clones in the sample, around 96% are singletons; the top ten hold roughly 0.21%. The source material was T cells isolated from PBMCs. All receptors derive from a human donor in good health.

The rearrangement links TRBV5-4 to TRBJ1-1; D remains unclear. This CDR3 has 13 residues. Germline CDR1 SGHNT, CDR2 YYREEE (reference sequence). With 4 bases removed from V and 1 base from J, the gap between germline ends came to 8 bases. CDR3 region: CASSQVENTEAFF. CDR3 nucleotides: TGTGCCAGCAGCCAGGTGGAGAACACTGAAGCTTTCTTT.

This clone was detected only once. The J gene is TRBJ1-1, the V gene TRBV14, with D perhaps matching TRBD1 (5 bases). V was cut by 6 bases and J by 4 bases, with 12 bases left in between. The CDR3 length is 13 residues. Germline lookup yields CDR1 SGHDN and CDR2 FVKESK. The CDR3 DNA reads TGTGCCAGCAGGGTTGGGGGGACCACTGAAGCTTTCTTT. Protein sequence: CASRVGGTTEAFF.

V gene TRBV9 combines with J gene TRBJ2-5; possible D gene TRBD2, 5 bases. Germline V gene sequence: CDR1 SGDLS, CDR2 YYNGEE. CDR3 size: 14 residues. V was cut by 4 bases and J by 1 base, with 11 bases left in between. The CDR3 sequence is CASSSLGGQETQYF. The CDR3 coding sequence is TGTGCCAGCAGCTCCCTAGGAGGCCAAGAGACCCAGTACTTC.

The chain carries TRBV9 and TRBJ2-3, with D unresolved. The V gene lost 2 bases and the J gene lost 6 bases, with 10 bases spanning the gap. Germline V gene sequence: CDR1 SGDLS, CDR2 YYNGEE. The CDR3 runs 13 residues. CDR3 bases: TGTGCCAGCAGCGTCCCAAACGGGGATACGCAGTATTTT. This encodes CASSVPNGDTQYF. Combining the CDR3 with reference TRBV9 and TRBJ2-3 gives the whole variable domain DSGVTQTPKHLITATGQRVTLRCSPRSGDLSVYWYQQSLDQGLQFLIQYYNGEERAKGNILERFSAQQFPDLHSELNLSSLELGDSALYFCASSVPNGDTQYFGPGTRLTVL.

This sequence joins TRBV7-9 and TRBJ2-6; no reliable D call. The CDR3 is 15 residues long. Germline V CDR1 and CDR2: SEHNR, FQNEAQ (reference sequence). The V end lost 5 bases, the J end lost 0 bases, and 8 bases lay between the germline ends. The CDR3 protein is CASSLKLSGANVLTF. CDR3 nucleotides: TGTGCCAGCAGCCTAAAGCTCTCTGGGGCCAACGTCCTGACTTTC. Supplemented by reference TRBV7-9 and TRBJ2-6, the full variable domain reads DTGVSQNPRHKITKRGQNVTFRCDPISEHNRLYWYRQTLGQGPEFLTYFQNEAQLEKSRLLSDRFSAERPKGSFSTLEIQRTEQGDSAMYLCASSLKLSGANVLTFGAGSRLTVL.

The V and J genes are TRBV6-6 and TRBJ2-1; a weak D match, TRBD2 (5 bases). CDR3 size: 12 residues. V gave up 8 bases and J gave up 4 bases, with 9 bases separating them. Germline CDR1 is MNHNY and CDR2 is SVGAGI (reference sequence). CDR3 in DNA: TGTGCCAGCGGTGGACTTTACAATGAGCAGTTCTTC. It specifies CASGGLYNEQFF.